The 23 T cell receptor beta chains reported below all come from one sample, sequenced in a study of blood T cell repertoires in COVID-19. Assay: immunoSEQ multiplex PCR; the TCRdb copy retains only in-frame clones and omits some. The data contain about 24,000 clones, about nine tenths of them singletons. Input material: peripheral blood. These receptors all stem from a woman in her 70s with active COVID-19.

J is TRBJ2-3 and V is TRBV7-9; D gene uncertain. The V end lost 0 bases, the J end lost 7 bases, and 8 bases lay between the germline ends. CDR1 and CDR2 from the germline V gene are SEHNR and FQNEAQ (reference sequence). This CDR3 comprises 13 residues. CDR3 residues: CASSLAQAYTQYF. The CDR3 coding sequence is TGTGCCAGCAGCTTAGCTCAGGCCTATACGCAGTATTTT.

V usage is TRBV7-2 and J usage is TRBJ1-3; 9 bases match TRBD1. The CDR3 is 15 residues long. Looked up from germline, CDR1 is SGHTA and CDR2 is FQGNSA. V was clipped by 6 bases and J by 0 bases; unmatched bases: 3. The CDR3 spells CASRQGAHSGNTIYF. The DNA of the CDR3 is TGTGCCAGCAGACAGGGGGCGCACTCTGGAAACACCATATATTTT.

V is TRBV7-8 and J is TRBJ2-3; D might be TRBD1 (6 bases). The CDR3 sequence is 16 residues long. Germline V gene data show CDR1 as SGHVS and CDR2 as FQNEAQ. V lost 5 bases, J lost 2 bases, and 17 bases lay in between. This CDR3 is CASSAIRPGHTDTQYF. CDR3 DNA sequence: TGTGCCAGCAGCGCCATAAGACCGGGACACACAGATACGCAGTATTTT.

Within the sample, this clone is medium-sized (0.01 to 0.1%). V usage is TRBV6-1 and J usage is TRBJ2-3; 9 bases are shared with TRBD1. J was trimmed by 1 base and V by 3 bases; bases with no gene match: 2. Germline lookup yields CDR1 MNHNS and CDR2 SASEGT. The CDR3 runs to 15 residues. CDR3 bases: TGTGCCAGCAGTGAGGGGACAGGGCGCACAGATACGCAGTATTTT. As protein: CASSEGTGRTDTQYF.

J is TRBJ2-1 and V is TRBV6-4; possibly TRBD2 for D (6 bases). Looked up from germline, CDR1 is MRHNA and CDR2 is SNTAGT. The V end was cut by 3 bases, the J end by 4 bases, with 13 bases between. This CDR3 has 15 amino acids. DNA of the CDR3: TGTGCCAGCAGTGAAGAACTAGCCGCTTACAATGAGCAGTTCTTC. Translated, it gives CASSEELAAYNEQFF.

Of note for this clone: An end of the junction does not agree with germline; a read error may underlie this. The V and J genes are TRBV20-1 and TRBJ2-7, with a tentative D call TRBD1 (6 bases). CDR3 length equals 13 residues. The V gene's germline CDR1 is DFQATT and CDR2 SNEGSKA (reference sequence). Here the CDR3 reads CRASQGSRYEQYF. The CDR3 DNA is TGCAGAGCTAGTCAGGGGTCCCGCTACGAGCAGTACTTC.

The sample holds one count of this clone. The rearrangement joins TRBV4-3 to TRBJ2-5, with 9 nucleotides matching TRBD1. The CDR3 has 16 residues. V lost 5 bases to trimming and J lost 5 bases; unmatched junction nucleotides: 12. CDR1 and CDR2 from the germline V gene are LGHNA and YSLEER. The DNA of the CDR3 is TGCGCCAGCAGCTTGTCACCGGGACAGGGAGGGGAGACCCAGTACTTC. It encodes CASSLSPGQGGETQYF.

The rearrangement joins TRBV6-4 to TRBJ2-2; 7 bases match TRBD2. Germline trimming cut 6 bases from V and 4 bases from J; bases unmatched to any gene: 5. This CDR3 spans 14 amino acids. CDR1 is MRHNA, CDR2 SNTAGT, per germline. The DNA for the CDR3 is TGTGCCAGCAGGCGGGGGTTTGGCACCGGGGAGCTGTTTTTT. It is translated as CASRRGFGTGELFF.

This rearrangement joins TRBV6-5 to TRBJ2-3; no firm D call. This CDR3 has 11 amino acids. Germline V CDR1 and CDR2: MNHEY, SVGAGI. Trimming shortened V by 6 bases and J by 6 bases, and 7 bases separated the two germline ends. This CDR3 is CASSLLDTQYF. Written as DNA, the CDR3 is TGTGCCAGCAGCCTGTTGGATACGCAGTATTTT.

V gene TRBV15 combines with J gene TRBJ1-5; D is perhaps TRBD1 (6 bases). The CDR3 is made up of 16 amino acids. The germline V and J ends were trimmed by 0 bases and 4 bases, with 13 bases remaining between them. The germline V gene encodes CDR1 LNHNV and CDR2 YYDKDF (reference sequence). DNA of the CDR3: TGTGCCACCAGCAGAGAGGCGGGGGCTCCTAATCAGCCCCAGCATTTT. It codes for CATSREAGAPNQPQHF.

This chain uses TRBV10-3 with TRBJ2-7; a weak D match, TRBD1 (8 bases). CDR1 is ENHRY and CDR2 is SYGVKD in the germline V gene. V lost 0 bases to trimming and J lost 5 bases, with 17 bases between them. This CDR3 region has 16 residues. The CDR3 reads CAISESRTGRAHEQYF. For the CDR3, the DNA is TGTGCCATCAGTGAGTCCCGGACAGGGAGGGCCCACGAGCAGTACTTC.

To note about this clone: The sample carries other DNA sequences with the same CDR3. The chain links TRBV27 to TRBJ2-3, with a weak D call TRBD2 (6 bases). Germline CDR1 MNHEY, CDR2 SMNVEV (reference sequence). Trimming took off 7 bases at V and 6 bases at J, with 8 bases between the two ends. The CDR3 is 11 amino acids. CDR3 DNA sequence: TGTGCCAGCACCGCGGGGGATACGCAGTATTTT. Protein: CASTAGDTQYF.

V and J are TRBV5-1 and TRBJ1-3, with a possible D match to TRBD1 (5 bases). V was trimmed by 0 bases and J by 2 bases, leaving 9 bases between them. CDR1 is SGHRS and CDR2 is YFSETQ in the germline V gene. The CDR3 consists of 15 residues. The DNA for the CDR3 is TGCGCCAGCAGCTTGGGGGGCTTGCCTGGAAACACCATATATTTT. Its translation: CASSLGGLPGNTIYF.

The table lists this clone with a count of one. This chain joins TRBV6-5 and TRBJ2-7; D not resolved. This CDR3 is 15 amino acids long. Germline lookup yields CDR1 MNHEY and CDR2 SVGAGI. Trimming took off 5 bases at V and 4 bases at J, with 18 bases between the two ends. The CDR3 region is CASSPSGDFPYEQYF. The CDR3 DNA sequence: TGTGCCAGCAGTCCTTCCGGTGACTTTCCTTACGAGCAGTACTTC.

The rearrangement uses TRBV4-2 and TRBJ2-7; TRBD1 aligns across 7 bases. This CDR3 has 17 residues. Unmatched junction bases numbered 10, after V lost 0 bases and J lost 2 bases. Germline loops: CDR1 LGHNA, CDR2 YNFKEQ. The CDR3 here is CASSQDPTGDGPYEQYF. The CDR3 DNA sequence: TGTGCCAGCAGCCAAGATCCCACAGGGGATGGCCCCTACGAGCAGTACTTC.

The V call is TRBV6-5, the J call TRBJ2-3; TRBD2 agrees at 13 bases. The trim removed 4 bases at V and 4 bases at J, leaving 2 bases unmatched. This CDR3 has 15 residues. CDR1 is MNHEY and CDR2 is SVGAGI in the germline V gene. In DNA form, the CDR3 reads TGTGCCAGCAGTTCGGGACTAGCGGGGTCAGATACGCAGTATTTT. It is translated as CASSSGLAGSDTQYF.

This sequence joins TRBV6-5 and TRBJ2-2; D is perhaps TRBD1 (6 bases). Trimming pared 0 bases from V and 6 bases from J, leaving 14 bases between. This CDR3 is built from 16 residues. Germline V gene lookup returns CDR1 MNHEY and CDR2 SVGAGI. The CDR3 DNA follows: TGTGCCAGCAGTTACTCGGGACACCCACCACCCGGGGAGCTGTTTTTT. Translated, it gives CASSYSGHPPPGELFF.

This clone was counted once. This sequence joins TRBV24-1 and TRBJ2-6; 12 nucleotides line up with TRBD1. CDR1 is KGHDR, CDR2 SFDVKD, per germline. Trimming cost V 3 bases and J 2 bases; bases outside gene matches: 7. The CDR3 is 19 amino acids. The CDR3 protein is CATSDNRGTGGTGANVLTF. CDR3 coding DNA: TGTGCCACCAGTGATAATAGGGGGACAGGGGGCACTGGGGCCAACGTCCTGACTTTC.

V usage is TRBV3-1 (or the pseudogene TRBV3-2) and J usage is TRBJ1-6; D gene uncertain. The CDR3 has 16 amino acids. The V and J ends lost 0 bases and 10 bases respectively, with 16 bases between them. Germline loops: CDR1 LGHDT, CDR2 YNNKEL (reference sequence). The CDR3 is CASSQDRVGVKSPLHF. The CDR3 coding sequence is TGTGCCAGCAGCCAAGATAGAGTCGGGGTAAAGTCACCCCTCCACTTT.

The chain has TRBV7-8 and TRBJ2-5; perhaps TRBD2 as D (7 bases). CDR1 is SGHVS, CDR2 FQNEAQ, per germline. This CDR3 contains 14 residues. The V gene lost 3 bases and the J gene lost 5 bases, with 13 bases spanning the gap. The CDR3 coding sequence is TGTGCCAGCAGCTTTGCGGGGGCGGGGGAGACCCAGTACTTC. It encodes CASSFAGAGETQYF.

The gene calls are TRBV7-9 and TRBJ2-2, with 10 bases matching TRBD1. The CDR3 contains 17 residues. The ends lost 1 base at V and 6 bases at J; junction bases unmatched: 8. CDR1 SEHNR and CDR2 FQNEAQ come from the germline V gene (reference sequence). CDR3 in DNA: TGTGCCAGCAGCTTAGAGGGACAGGGGAAAACGTCCGGGGAGCTGTTTTTT. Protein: CASSLEGQGKTSGELFF. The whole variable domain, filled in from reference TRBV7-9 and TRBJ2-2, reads DTGVSQNPRHKITKRGQNVTFRCDPISEHNRLYWYRQTLGQGPEFLTYFQNEAQLEKSRLLSDRFSAERPKGSFSTLEIQRTEQGDSAMYLCASSLEGQGKTSGELFFGEGSRLTVL.

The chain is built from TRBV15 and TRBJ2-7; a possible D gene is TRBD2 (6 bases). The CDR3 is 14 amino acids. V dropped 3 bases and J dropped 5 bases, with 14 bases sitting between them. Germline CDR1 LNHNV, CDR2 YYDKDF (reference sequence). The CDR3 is CATSRGTSRHEQYF. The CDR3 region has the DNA TGTGCCACCAGCAGGGGGACTTCCAGGCACGAGCAGTACTTC.

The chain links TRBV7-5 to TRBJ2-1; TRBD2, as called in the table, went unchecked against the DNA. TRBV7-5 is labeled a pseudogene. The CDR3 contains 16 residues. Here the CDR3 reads CVRSSDGTSGGNEQFF. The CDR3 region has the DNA TGTGTCAGAAGCTCCGACGGGACTAGCGGGGGTAATGAGCAGTTCTTC.